The clone carrying this T cell receptor (beta chain) was picked up a small number of times. Its antigen is not known. Only CD45RO-negative cells positively selected for CCR7 counted as naive CD8 cells, so terminally differentiated effector memory CD45RA+ cells were excluded. This sample stems from a study of shared clonotypes between healthy human individuals. Study-level findings and limits: Estimated clonotype richness was generally higher in naive than memory subsets.

V lost 6 bases and J lost 1, with 15 bases in between. From germline, CDR1 is MNHNS and CDR2 SASEGT. This CDR3 has 15 residues. TCRdb keeps only in-frame clones here, not all; method: immunoSEQ multiplex PCR. In the table there are about 2.1 million clones, just under 95% of which are singletons. The sequenced sample consisted of naive CD8+ T cells from PBMCs. This rearrangement joins TRBV6-1 to TRBJ1-1; TRBD1 is a possible D gene (5 bases). The TCR originated in a young man in good health. Some clones in this sample may be carry-over from other donors' samples. CDR3 coding DNA: TGTGCCAGCAGGGGACCCGGACGGACGAACACTGAAGCTTTCTTT. Translating it yields CASRGPGRTNTEAFF.